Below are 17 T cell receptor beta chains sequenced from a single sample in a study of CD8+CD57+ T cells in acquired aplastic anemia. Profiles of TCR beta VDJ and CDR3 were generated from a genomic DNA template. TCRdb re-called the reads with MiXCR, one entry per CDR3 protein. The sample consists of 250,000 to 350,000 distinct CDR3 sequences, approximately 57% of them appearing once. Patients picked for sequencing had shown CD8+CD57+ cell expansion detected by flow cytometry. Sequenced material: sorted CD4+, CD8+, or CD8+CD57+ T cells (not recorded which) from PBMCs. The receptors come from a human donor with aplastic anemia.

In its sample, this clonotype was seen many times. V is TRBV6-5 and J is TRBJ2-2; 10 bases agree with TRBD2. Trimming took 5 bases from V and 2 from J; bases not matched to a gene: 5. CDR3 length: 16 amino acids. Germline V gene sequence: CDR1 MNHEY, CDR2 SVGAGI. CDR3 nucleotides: TGTGCCAGCAGTCGTATAGCGGGGGGTAACACCGGGGAGCTGTTTTTT. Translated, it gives CASSRIAGGNTGELFF.

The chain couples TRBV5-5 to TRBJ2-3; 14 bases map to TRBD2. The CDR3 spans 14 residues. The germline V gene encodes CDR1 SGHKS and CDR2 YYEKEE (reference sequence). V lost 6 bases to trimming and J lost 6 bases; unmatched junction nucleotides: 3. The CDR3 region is CASTGLAGVDTQYF. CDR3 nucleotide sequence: TGTGCCAGCACGGGACTAGCGGGAGTGGATACGCAGTATTTT.

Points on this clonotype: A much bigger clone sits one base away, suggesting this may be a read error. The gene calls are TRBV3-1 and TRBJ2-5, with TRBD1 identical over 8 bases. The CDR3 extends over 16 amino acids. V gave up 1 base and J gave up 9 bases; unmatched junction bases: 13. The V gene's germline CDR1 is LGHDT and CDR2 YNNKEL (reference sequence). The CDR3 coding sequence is TGTGCCAGCAGCCAAGGGGCAGGGGGCGAGTGGGAGGCCCAGTACTTC. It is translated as CASSQGAGGEWEAQYF.

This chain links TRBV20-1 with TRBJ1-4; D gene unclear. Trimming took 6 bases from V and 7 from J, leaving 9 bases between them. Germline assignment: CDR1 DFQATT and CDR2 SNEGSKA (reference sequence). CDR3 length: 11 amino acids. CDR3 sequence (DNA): TGCAGTGCCGTTAGGTTTGAAAAACTGTTTTTT. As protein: CSAVRFEKLFF.

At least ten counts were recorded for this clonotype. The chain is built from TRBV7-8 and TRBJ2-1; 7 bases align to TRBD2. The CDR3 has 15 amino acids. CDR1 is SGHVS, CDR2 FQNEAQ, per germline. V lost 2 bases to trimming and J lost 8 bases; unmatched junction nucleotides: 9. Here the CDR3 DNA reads TGTGCCAGCAGCTTAAGGACTAGAGGGAGCGATGAGCAGTTCTTC. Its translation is CASSLRTRGSDEQFF.

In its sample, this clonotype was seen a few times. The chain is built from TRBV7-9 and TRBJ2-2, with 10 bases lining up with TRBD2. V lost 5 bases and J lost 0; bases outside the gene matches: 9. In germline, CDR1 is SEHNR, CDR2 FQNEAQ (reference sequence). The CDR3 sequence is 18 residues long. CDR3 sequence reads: CASSPSTTSGANTGELFF. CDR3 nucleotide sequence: TGTGCCAGCAGCCCTAGTACCACTAGCGGGGCGAACACCGGGGAGCTGTTTTTT.

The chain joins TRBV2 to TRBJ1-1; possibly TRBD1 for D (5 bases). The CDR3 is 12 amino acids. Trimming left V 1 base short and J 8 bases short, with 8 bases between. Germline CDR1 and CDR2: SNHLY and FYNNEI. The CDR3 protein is CASSEDRPEAFF. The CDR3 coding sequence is TGTGCCAGCAGTGAAGACAGGCCAGAAGCTTTCTTT. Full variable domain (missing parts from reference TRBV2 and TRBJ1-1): EPEVTQTPSHQVTQMGQEVILRCVPISNHLYFYWYRQILGQKVEFLVSFYNNEISEKSEIFDDQFSVERPDGSNFTLKIRSTKLEDSAMYFCASSEDRPEAFFGQGTRLTVV.

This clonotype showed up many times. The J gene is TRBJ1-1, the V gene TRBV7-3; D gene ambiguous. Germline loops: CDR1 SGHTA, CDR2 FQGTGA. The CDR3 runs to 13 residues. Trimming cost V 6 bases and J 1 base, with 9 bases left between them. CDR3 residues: CASRGEPNTEAFF. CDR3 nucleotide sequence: TGTGCCAGCAGGGGAGAGCCGAACACTGAAGCTTTCTTT.

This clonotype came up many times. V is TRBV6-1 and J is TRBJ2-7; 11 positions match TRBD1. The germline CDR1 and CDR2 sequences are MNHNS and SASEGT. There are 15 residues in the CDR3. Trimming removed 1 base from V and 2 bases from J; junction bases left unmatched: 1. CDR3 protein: CASSEGTGGPYEQYF. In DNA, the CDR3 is TGTGCCAGCAGTGAAGGGACAGGGGGCCCCTACGAGCAGTACTTC.

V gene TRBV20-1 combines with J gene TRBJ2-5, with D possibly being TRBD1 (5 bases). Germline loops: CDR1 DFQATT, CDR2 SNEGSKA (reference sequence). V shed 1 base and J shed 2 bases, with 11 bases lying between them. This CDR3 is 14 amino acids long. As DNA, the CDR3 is TGCAGTGCTAGAGTGATGGCAGGGCAAGAGACCCAGTACTTC. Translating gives CSARVMAGQETQYF.

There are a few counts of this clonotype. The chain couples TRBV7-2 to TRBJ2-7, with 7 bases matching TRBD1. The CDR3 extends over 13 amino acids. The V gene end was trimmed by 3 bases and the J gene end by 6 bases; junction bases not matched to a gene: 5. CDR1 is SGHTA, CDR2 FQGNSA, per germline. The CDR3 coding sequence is TGTGCCAGCAGCTTCGGACAGGTAGCCGAGCAGTACTTC. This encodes CASSFGQVAEQYF. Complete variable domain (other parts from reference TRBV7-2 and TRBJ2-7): GAGVSQSPSNKVTEKGKDVELRCDPISGHTALYWYRQSLGQGLEFLIYFQGNSAPDKSGLPSDRFSAERTGGSVSTLTIQRTQQEDSAVYLCASSFGQVAEQYFGPGTRLTVT.

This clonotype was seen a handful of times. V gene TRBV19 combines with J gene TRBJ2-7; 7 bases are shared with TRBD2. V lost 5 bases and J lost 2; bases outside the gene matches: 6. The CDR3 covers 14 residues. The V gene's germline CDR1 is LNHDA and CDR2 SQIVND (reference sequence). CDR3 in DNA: TGTGCCAGTAGTCCCGCGGGAGTCCCCTACGAGCAGTACTTC. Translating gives CASSPAGVPYEQYF.

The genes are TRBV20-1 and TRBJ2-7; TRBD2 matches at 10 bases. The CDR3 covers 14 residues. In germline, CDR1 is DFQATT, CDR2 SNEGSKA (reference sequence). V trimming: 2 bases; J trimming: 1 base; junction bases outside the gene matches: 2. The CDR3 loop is CSARLAGASYEQYF. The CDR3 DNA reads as TGCAGTGCTAGACTAGCGGGGGCTTCCTACGAGCAGTACTTC.

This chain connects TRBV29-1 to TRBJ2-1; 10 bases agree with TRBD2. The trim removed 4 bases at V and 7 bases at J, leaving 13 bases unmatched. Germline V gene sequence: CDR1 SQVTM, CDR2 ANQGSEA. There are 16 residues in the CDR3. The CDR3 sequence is CSVAGEAGGPRNEQFF. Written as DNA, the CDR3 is TGCAGCGTTGCGGGAGAAGCGGGAGGGCCCAGGAATGAGCAGTTCTTC.

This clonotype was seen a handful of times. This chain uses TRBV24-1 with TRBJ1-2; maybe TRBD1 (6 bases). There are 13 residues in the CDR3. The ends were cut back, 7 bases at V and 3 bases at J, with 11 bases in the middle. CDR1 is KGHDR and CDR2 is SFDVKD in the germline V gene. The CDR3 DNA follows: TGTGCCACCAGGGACAGTGCCGACTATGGCTACACCTTC. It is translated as CATRDSADYGYTF.

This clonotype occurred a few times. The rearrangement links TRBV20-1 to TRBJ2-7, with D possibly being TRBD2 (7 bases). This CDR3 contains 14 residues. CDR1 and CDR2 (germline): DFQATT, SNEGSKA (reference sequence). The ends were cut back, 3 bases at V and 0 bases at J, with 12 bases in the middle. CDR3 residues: CSASMGGASYEQYF. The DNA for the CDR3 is TGCAGTGCTAGCATGGGGGGGGCCTCCTACGAGCAGTACTTC.

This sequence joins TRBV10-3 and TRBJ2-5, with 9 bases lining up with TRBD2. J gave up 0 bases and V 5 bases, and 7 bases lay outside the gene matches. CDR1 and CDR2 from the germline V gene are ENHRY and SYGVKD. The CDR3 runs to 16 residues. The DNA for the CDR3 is TGTGCCATCAGTTCTGTCATAGCGGGGGACCAAGAGACCCAGTACTTC. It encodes CAISSVIAGDQETQYF.